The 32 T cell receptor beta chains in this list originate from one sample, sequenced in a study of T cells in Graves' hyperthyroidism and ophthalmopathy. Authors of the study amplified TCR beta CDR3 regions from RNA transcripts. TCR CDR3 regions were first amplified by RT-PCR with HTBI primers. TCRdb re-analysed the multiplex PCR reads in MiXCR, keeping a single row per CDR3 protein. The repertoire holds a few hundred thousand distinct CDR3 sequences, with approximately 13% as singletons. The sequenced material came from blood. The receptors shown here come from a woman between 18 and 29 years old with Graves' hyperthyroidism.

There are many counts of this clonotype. CDR3 DNA sequence: TGTGCCAGCAGCTCTAGAGTGGCAGGGCTAACCTACGAGCAGTACTTC. This codes for CASSSRVAGLTYEQYF. The V gene is TRBV7-8, the J gene TRBJ2-7; maybe TRBD1 (5 bases). CDR3 size: 16 residues. Germline values: CDR1 SGHVS, CDR2 FQNEAQ. Trimming pared 4 bases from V and 2 bases from J, leaving 18 bases between.

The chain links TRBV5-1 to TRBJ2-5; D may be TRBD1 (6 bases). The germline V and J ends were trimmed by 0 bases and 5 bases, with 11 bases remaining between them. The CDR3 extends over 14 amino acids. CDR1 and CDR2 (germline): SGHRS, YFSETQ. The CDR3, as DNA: TGCGCCAGCAGCTTGGCGTCAGGGGCGGAGACCCAGTACTTC. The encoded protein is CASSLASGAETQYF.

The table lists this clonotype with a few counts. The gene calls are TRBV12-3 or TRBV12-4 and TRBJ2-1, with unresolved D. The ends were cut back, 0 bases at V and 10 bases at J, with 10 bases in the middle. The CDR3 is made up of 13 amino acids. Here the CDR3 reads CASSLAHRQEQFF. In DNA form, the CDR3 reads TGTGCCAGCAGTTTAGCGCATAGGCAAGAGCAGTTCTTC.

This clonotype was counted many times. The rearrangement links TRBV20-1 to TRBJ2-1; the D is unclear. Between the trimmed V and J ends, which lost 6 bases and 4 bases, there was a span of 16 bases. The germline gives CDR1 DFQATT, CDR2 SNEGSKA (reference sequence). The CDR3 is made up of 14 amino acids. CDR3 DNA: TGCAGTGCCAAGAGCGCGGTGGAATACAATGAGCAGTTCTTC. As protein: CSAKSAVEYNEQFF.

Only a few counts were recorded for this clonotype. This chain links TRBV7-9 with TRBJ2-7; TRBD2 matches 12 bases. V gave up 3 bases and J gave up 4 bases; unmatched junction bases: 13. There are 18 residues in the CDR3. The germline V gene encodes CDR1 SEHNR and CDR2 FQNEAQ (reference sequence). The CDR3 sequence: CASSLGRLAGEGWYEQYF. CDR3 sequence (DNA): TGTGCCAGCAGCTTGGGGAGACTAGCGGGAGAAGGGTGGTACGAGCAGTACTTC.

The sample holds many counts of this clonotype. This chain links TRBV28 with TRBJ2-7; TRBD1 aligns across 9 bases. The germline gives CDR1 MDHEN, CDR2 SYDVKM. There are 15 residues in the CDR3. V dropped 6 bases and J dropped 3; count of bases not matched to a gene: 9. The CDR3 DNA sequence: TGTGCCAGCAGGTTTCAAGGGACAGGGAACTACGAGCAGTACTTC. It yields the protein CASRFQGTGNYEQYF.

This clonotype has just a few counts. The CDR3 DNA is TGTGCCAGTAGTATCGGGGACTTGAGCTCCTACGAGCAGTACTTC. Protein: CASSIGDLSSYEQYF. The V gene is TRBV19, the J gene TRBJ2-7; possible D gene TRBD2, 6 bases. The CDR3 is 15 amino acids. V lost 3 bases to trimming and J lost 0 bases, with 12 bases between them. The V gene's germline CDR1 is LNHDA and CDR2 SQIVND (reference sequence).

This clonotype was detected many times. This CDR3 reads CAWSPGAAAEQFF. The DNA for the CDR3 is TGTGCCTGGAGTCCTGGGGCAGCGGCTGAGCAGTTCTTC. The chain joins TRBV30 to TRBJ2-1, with D perhaps TRBD1 or TRBD2 (5 bases each). Germline loops: CDR1 GTSNPN, CDR2 SVGIG (reference sequence). The ends were cut back, 2 bases at V and 9 bases at J, with 14 bases in the middle. This CDR3 region has 13 residues.

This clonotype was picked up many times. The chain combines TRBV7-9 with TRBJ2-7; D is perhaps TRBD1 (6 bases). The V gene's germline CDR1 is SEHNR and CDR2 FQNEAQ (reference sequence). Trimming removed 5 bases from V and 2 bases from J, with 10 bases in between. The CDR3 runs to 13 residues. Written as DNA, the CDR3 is TGTGCCAGCAGCCCTTCAGGGGCCTACGAGCAGTACTTC. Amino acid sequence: CASSPSGAYEQYF.

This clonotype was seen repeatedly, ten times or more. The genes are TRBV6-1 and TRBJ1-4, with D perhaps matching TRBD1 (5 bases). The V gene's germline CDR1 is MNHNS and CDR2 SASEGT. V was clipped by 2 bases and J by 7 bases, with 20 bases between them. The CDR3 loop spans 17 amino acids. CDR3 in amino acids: CASSEIRSGREIEKLFF. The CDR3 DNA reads TGTGCCAGCAGTGAAATCCGTTCGGGCAGGGAGATTGAAAAACTGTTTTTT.

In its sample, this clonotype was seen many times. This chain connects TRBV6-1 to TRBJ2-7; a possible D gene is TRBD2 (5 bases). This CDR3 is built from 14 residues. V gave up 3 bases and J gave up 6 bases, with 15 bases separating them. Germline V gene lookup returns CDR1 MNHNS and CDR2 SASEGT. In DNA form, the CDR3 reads TGTGCCAGCAGTGATCTTTTGGGAGAGGGCGAGCAGTACTTC. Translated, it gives CASSDLLGEGEQYF.

The DNA of the CDR3 is TGTGCCAGCAGCCGAGCCGAGGCCTACGAGCAGTACTTC. This encodes CASSRAEAYEQYF. V is TRBV5-4 and J is TRBJ2-7; D uncertain. V lost 4 bases and J lost 2, with 10 bases in between. Germline lookup yields CDR1 SGHNT and CDR2 YYREEE (reference sequence). There are 13 residues in the CDR3.

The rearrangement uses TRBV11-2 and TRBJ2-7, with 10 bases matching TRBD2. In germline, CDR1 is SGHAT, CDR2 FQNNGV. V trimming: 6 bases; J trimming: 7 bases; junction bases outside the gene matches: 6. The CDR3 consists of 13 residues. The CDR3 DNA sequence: TGTGCCAGCAGACTAGCGGGATCTGAAGAGCAGTACTTC. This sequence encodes CASRLAGSEEQYF.

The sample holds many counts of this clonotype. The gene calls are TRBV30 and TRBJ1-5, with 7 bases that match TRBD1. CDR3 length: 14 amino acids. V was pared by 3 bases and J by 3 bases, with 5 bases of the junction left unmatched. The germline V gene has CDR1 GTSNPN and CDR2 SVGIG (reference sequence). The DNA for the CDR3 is TGTGCCTGGAGCGGACAGGCGATCAATCAGCCCCAGCATTTT. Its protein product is CAWSGQAINQPQHF.

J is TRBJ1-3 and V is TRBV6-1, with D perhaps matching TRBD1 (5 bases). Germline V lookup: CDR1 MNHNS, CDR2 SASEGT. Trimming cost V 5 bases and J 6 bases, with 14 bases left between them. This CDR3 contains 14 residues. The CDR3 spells CASSRTTGLNTIYF. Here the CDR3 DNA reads TGTGCCAGCAGTCGGACAACGGGGCTAAACACCATATATTTT.

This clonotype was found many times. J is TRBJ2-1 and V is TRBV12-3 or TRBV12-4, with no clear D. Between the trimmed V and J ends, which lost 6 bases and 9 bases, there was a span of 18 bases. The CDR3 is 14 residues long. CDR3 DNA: TGTGCCAGCAGCCCCGGCCGGGCTGGGTCTGAGCAGTTCTTC. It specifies CASSPGRAGSEQFF.

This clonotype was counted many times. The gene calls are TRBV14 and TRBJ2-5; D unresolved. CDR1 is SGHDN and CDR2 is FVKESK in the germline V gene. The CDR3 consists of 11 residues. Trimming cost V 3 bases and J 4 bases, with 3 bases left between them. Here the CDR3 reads CASSHRETQYF. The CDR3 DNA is TGTGCCAGCAGCCACCGAGAGACCCAGTACTTC.

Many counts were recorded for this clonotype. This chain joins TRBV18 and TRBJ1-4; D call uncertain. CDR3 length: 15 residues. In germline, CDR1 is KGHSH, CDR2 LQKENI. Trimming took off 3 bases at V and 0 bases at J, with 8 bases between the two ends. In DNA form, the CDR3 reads TGTGCCAGCTCACCCCCGGCAGCAACTAATGAAAAACTGTTTTTT. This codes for CASSPPAATNEKLFF.

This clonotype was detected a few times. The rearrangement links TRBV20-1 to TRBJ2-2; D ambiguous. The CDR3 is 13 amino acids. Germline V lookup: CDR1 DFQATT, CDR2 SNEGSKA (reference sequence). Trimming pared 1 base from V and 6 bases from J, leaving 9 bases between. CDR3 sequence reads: CSARVAVPGELFF. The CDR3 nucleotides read TGCAGTGCTAGAGTGGCAGTTCCCGGGGAGCTGTTTTTT.

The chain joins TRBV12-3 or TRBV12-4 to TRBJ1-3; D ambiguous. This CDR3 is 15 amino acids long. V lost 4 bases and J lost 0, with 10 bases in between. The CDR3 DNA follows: TGTGCCAGCAGTTCCCCGCGGACCTCTGGAAACACCATATATTTT. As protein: CASSSPRTSGNTIYF.

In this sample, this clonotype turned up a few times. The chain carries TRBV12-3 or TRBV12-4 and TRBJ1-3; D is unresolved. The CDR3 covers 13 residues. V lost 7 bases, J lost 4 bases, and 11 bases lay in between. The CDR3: CASTRTGGNTIYF. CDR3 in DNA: TGTGCCAGCACTAGGACGGGAGGAAACACCATATATTTT.

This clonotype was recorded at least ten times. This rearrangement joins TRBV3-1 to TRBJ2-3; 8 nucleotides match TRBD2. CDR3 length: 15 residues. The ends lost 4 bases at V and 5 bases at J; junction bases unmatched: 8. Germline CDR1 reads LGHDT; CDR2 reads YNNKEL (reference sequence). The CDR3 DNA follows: TGTGCCAGCAGCCGGGGAGGGACTAGTCGAGATACGCAGTATTTT. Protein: CASSRGGTSRDTQYF.

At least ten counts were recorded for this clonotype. The CDR3 loop is CASSESLGYYEQYF. The CDR3 region has the DNA TGTGCCAGCAGTGAATCTCTTGGGTACTACGAGCAGTACTTC. This chain links TRBV6-1 with TRBJ2-7; no clear D. V was shortened by 2 bases and J by 3 bases, with 11 bases between the two germline ends. CDR3 length: 14 residues. Germline V gene sequence: CDR1 MNHNS, CDR2 SASEGT.

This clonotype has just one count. Written as DNA, the CDR3 is TGTGCCAGCAGACCCCCGACAGGGAATCAGCCCCAGCATTTT. Translation gives CASRPPTGNQPQHF. The rearrangement joins TRBV6-2 or TRBV6-3 to TRBJ1-5; 7 bases agree with TRBD1. This CDR3 region has 14 residues. V lost 6 bases to trimming and J lost 4 bases; unmatched junction nucleotides: 6. From germline, CDR1 is MNHEY and CDR2 SVGEGT.

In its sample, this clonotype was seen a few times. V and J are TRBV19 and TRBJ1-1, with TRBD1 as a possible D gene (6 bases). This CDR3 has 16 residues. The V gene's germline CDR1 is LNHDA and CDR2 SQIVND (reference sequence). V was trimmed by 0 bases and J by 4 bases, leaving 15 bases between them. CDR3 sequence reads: CASSIDREKGGTEAFF. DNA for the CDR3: TGTGCCAGTAGTATAGATCGGGAGAAAGGGGGCACTGAAGCTTTCTTT.

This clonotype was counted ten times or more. DNA for the CDR3: TGTGCCAGCAGAACAATCCGACAGTCCAACGAAAGGGGGGGGGCCAACGTCCTGACTTTC. It translates to CASRTIRQSNERGGANVLTF. The chain uses TRBV27 and TRBJ2-6; TRBD1 is a possible D gene (6 bases). The CDR3 is made up of 20 amino acids. CDR1 and CDR2 from the germline V gene are MNHEY and SMNVEV (reference sequence). V lost 6 bases and J lost 4, with 28 bases in between. Drawing the rest from reference TRBV27 and TRBJ2-6, the complete variable domain is EAQVTQNPRYLITVTGKKLTVTCSQNMNHEYMSWYRQDPGLGLRQIYYSMNVEVTDKGDVPEGYKVSRKEKRNFPLILESPSPNQTSLYFCASRTIRQSNERGGANVLTFGAGSRLTVL.

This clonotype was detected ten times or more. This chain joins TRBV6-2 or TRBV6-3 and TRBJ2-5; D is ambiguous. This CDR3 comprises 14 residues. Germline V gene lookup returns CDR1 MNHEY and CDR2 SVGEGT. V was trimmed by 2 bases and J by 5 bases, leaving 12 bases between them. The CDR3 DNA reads TGTGCCAGCAGTTACATCGGCAGCCTCGAGACCCAGTACTTC. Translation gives CASSYIGSLETQYF.

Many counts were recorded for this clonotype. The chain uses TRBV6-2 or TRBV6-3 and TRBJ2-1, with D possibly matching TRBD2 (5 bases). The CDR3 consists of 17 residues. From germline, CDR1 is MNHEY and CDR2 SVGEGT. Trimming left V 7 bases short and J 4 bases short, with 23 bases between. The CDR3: CASTDPFRTVRYNEQFF. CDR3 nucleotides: TGTGCCAGCACTGACCCTTTCCGGACTGTTCGGTACAATGAGCAGTTCTTC.

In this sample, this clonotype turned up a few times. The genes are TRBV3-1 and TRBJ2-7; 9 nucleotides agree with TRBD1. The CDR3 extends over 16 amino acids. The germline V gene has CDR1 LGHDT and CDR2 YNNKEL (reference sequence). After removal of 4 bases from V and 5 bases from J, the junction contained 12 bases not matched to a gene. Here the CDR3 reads CASSPPVGQGDDEQYF. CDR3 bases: TGTGCCAGCAGCCCGCCGGTGGGACAGGGTGACGACGAGCAGTACTTC.

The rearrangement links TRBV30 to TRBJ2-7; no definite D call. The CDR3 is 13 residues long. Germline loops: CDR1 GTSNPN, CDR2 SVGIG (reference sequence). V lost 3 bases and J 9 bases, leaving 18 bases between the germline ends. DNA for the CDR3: TGTGCCTGGAGGGCCACAGAATCCTCGAGGCAGTACTTC. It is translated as CAWRATESSRQYF.

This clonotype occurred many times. CDR3 DNA: TGTGCCAGCAGACTAGCGGGGAACTCCTACGAGCAGTACTTC. Translating gives CASRLAGNSYEQYF. J is TRBJ2-7 and V is TRBV28; 10 nucleotides align to TRBD2. The CDR3 has 14 amino acids. Germline V gene sequence: CDR1 MDHEN, CDR2 SYDVKM. Trimming took 6 bases from V and 0 from J; bases not matched to a gene: 2.

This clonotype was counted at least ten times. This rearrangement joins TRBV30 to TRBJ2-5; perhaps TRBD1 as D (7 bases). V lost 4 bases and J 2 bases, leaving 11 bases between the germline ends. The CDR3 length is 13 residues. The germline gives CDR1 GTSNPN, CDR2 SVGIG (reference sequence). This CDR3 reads CAWTGGLQETQYF. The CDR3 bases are TGTGCCTGGACAGGGGGGTTGCAAGAGACCCAGTACTTC.